This TCR beta chain was observed in a study of PD-1 blockade in mismatch repair-deficient tumors. The V gene's germline CDR1 is SGDLS and CDR2 YYNGEE. V was cut by 1 base and J by 2 bases, with 8 bases left in between. CDR3 length: 14 residues. Libraries were prepared by immunoSEQ multiplex PCR; TCRdb keeps only in-frame clonotypes and omits some of them. The data show roughly 130,000 clones, 88% seen once. The TCR was taken from an adult with mismatch repair-deficient cancer. This chain links TRBV9 with TRBJ2-3; D is uncertain. This material consisted of peripheral blood, taken approximately 72 weeks after starting pembrolizumab. The CDR3 DNA follows: TGTGCCAGCAGCGTACTAGGTCTCACAGATACGCAGTATTTT. As protein: CASSVLGLTDTQYF. The full variable domain, rest sourced from reference TRBV9 and TRBJ2-3, is DSGVTQTPKHLITATGQRVTLRCSPRSGDLSVYWYQQSLDQGLQFLIQYYNGEERAKGNILERFSAQQFPDLHSELNLSSLELGDSALYFCASSVLGLTDTQYFGPGTRLTVL.